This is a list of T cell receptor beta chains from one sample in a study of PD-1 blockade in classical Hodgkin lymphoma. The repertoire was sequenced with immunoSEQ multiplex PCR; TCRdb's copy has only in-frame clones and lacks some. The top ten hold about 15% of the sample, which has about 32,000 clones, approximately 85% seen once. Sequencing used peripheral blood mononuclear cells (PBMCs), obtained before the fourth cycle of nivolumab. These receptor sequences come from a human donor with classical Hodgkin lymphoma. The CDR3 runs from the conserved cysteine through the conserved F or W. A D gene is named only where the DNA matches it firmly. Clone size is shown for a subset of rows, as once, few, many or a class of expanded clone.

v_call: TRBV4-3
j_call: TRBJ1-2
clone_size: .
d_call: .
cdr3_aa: CASSQWTVSYGYTF
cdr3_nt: TGCGCCAGCAGCCAATGGACAGTGTCCTATGGCTACACCTTC

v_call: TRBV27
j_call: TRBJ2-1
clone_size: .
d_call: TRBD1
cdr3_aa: CASSSRQGGRNEQFF
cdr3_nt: TGTGCCAGCAGTTCCAGACAGGGGGGCCGTAATGAGCAGTTCTTC

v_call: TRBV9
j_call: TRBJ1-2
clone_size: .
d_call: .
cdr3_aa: CASSVGRFSNYGYTF
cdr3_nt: TGTGCCAGCAGCGTAGGACGGTTCAGTAACTATGGCTACACCTTC

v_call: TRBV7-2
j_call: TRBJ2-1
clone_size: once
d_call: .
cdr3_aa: CASSFGPPNEQFF
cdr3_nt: TGTGCCAGCAGCTTCGGACCCCCCAATGAGCAGTTCTTC

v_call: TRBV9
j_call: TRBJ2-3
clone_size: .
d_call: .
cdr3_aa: CASSRSTDTQYF
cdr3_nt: TGTGCCAGCAGCCGCAGCACAGATACGCAGTATTTT

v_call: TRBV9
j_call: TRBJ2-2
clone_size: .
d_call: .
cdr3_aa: CASSGPGMNTGELFF
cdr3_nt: TGTGCCAGCAGCGGCCCCGGGATGAACACCGGGGAGCTGTTTTTT

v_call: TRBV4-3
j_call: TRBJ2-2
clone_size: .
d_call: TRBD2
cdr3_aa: CASSQDRQGGTGELFF
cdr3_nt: TGCGCCAGCAGCCAGGATCGGCAGGGAGGGACCGGGGAGCTGTTTTTT

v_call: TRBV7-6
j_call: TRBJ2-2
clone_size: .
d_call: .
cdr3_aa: CASSLTRPMNTGELFF
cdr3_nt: TGTGCCAGCAGCTTAACCCGACCCATGAACACCGGGGAGCTGTTTTTT

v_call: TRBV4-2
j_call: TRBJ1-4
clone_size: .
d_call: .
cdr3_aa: CASSQDRTSNEKLFF
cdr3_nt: TGTGCCAGCAGCCAAGATAGGACGTCTAATGAAAAACTGTTTTTT

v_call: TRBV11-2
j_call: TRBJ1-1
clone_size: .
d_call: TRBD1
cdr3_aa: CASSFRTGGTEAFF
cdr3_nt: TGTGCCAGCAGCTTCAGGACAGGGGGGACTGAAGCTTTCTTT

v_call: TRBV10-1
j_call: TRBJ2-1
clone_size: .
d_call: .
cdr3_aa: CASSESTVLGTLQFF
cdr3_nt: TGCGCCAGCAGTGAGTCCACAGTGCTGGGGACCCTGCAGTTCTTC

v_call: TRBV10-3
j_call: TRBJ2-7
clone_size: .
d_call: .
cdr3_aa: CAARDGAYEQYF
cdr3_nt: TGTGCCGCCCGGGACGGAGCCTACGAGCAGTACTTC

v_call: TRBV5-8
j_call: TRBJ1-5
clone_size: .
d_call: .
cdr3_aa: CASRRTPSNQPQHF
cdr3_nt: TGTGCCAGCAGAAGGACACCTAGCAATCAGCCCCAGCATTTT

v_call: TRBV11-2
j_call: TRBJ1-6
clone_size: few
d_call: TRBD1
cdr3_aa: CASSSTGGPSPLHF
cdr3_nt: TGTGCCAGCAGCTCGACAGGGGGACCGTCACCCCTCCACTTT

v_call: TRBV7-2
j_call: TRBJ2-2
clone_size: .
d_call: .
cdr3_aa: CASARKTNTGELFF
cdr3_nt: TGTGCCAGCGCCCGTAAAACGAACACCGGGGAGCTGTTTTTT

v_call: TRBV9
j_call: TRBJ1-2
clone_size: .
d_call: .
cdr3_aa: CASSSLGYGYTF
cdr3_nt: TGTGCCAGCAGCTCCCTAGGCTATGGCTACACCTTC

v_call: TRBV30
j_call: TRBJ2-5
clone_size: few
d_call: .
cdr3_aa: CAWSVAGYETQYF
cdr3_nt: TGTGCCTGGAGTGTCGCAGGGTACGAGACCCAGTACTTC

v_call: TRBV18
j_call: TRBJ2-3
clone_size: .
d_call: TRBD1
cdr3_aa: CASSRETGGADTQYF
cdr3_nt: TGTGCCAGCTCACGCGAGACAGGGGGTGCCGATACGCAGTATTTT

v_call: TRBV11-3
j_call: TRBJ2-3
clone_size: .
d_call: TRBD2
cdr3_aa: CASTPRAGGVDTQYF
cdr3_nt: TGTGCCAGCACCCCGAGGGCGGGGGGAGTGGATACGCAGTATTTT

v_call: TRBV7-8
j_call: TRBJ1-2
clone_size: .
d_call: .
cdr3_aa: CASSFAGMEYGYTF
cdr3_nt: TGTGCCAGCAGCTTTGCGGGGATGGAATATGGCTACACCTTC

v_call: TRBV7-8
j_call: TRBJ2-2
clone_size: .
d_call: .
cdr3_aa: CASSFWGTNTGELFF
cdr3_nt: TGTGCCAGCAGCTTCTGGGGGACGAACACCGGGGAGCTGTTTTTT

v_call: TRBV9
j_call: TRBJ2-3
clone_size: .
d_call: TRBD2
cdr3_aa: CASSAGLAGMGDTQYF
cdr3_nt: TGTGCCAGCAGCGCAGGACTAGCGGGGATGGGGGATACGCAGTATTTT

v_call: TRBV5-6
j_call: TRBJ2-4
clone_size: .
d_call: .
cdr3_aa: CASSFPLAKNIQYF
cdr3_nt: TGTGCCAGCAGCTTCCCTTTAGCCAAAAACATTCAGTACTTC

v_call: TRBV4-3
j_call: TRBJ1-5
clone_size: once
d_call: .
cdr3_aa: CASSQDLGFRGHQPQHF
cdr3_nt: TGCGCCAGCAGCCAAGATCTAGGGTTCCGGGGCCATCAGCCCCAGCATTTT

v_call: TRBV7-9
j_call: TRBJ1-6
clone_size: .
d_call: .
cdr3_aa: CASSTYWNSPLHF
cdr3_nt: TGTGCCAGCAGCACGTACTGGAATTCACCCCTCCACTTT

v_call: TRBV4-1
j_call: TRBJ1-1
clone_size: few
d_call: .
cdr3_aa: CASSQESFVNTEAFF
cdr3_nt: TGCGCCAGCAGCCAAGAGTCGTTCGTAAACACTGAAGCTTTCTTT

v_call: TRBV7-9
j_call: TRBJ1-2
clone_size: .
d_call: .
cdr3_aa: CASSFFPLTF
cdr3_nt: TGTGCCAGCAGCTTCTTCCCCCTCACCTTC

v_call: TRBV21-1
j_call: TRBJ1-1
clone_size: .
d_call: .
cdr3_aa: CASSMNEGGRTEAFF
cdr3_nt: TGTGCCAGCAGCATGAACGAGGGGGGGCGAACTGAAGCTTTCTTT

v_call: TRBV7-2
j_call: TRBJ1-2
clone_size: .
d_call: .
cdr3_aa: CASSLEQGTRGYTF
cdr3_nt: TGTGCCAGCAGCTTAGAGCAGGGCACTAGGGGCTACACCTTC

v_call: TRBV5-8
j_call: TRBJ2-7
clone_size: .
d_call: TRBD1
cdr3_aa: CASHDRGHLYEQYF
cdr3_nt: TGTGCCAGCCATGACAGGGGACATCTCTACGAGCAGTACTTC

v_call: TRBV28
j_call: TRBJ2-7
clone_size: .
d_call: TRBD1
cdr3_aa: CASSTLGQVSYEQYF
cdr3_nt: TGTGCCAGCAGTACGCTGGGACAGGTCTCCTACGAGCAGTACTTC

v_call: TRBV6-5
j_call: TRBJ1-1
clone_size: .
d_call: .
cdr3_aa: CASSYSGGNIEAFF
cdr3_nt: TGTGCCAGCAGTTACTCAGGGGGGAACATTGAAGCTTTCTTT

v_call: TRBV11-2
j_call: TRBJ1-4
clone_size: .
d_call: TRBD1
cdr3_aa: CASSLNPTGGEGKLFF
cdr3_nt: TGTGCCAGCAGCTTAAACCCGACAGGGGGGGAAGGAAAACTGTTTTTT

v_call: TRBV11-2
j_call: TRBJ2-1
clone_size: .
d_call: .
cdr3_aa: CASSGARYNEQFF
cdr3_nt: TGTGCCAGCAGCGGCGCACGGTACAATGAGCAGTTCTTC

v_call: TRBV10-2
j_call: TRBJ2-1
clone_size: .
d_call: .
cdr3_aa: CASSRARIDEQFF
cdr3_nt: TGCGCCAGCAGTCGGGCCAGGATCGATGAGCAGTTCTTC

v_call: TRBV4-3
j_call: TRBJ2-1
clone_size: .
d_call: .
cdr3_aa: CASSDLNNEQFF
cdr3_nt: TGCGCCAGTTCAGACTTGAACAATGAGCAGTTCTTC

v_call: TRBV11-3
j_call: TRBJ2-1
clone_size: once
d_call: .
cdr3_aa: CASSLDFLRDSSSYNEQFF
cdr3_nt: TGTGCCAGCAGCTTAGATTTCCTCCGGGACTCGAGCTCCTACAATGAGCAGTTCTTC

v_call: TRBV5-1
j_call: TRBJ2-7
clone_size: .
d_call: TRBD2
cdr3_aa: CASSFRLAGVYEQYF
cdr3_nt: TGCGCCAGCAGCTTCCGGCTAGCGGGAGTTTACGAGCAGTACTTC

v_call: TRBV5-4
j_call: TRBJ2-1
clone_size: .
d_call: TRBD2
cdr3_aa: CASSLAGGVYNEQFF
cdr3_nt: TGTGCCAGCAGCTTGGCCGGGGGGGTATACAATGAGCAGTTCTTC

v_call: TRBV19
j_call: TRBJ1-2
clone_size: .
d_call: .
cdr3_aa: CASSYWTDYGYTF
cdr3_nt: TGTGCCAGTAGTTATTGGACAGACTATGGCTACACCTTC

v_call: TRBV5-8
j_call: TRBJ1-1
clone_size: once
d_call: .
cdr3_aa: CASPLSPGNTEAFF
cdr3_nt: TGTGCCAGCCCCCTTAGCCCGGGGAACACTGAAGCTTTCTTT

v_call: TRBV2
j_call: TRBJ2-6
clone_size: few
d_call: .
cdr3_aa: CASSDPRQSGANVLTF
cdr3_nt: TGTGCCAGCAGTGATCCCAGACAATCTGGGGCCAACGTCCTGACTTTC

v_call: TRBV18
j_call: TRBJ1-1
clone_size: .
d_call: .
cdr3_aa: CASSDWTDPNTEAFF
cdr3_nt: TGTGCCAGCTCCGATTGGACGGACCCGAACACTGAAGCTTTCTTT

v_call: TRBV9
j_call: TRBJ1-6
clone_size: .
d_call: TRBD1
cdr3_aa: CASSVAGQANSPLHF
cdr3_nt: TGTGCCAGCAGCGTAGCCGGACAGGCTAATTCACCCCTCCACTTT

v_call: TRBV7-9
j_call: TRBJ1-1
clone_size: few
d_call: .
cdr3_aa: CASSLAPLGRAFF
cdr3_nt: TGTGCCAGCAGCTTAGCACCGTTGGGGCGAGCTTTCTTT

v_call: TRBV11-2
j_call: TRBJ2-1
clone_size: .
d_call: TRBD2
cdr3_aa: CASSLISTGTSVSFF
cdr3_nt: TGTGCCAGCAGCTTAATTTCGACCGGGACTAGCGTCTCGTTCTTC

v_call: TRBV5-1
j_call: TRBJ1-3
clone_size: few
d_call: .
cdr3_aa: CASSVVGGSGNTIYF
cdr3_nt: TGCGCCAGCAGCGTCGTGGGCGGATCTGGAAACACCATATATTTT

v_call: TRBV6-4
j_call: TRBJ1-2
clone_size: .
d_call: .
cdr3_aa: CASSERGDSSRGYTF
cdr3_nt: TGTGCCAGCAGTGAAAGGGGTGACTCCTCGCGGGGCTACACCTTC

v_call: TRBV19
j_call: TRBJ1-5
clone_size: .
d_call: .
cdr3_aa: CASSQGFTNQPQHF
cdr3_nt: TGTGCCAGTAGCCAGGGTTTTACGAATCAGCCCCAGCATTTT

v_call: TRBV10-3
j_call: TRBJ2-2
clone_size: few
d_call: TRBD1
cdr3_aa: CAISEGDSANTGELFF
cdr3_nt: TGTGCCATCAGTGAGGGGGACAGCGCGAACACCGGGGAGCTGTTTTTT

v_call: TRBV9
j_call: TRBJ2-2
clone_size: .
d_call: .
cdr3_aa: CASSKVGGNTGELFF
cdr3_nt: TGTGCCAGCAGCAAAGTAGGAGGGAACACCGGGGAGCTGTTTTTT

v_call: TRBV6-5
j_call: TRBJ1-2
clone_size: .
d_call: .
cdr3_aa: CASSYFQGYGYTF
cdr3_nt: TGTGCCAGCAGTTACTTCCAGGGCTATGGCTACACCTTC

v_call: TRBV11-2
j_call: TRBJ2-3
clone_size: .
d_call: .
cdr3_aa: CASSRGRRATDTQYF
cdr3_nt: TGTGCCAGCAGCCGGGGCAGAAGGGCGACAGATACGCAGTATTTT